The 20 T cell receptor beta chains below all came from one sample that was sequenced in a study of blood T cell repertoires in COVID-19. Assay: immunoSEQ multiplex PCR; the TCRdb copy retains only in-frame clones and omits some. Of 150,000 to 200,000 clones listed, 80% to 85% are singletons. The sequenced material came from peripheral blood. These receptor sequences come from a human donor with acute or convalescent COVID-19. The donor label of this sample is uncertain.

This chain joins TRBV29-1 and TRBJ2-1; no firm D call. The CDR3 spans 14 residues. V lost 4 bases and J lost 0, with 10 bases in between. Germline CDR1 and CDR2: SQVTM and ANQGSEA. This CDR3 reads CSVGRVNSYNEQFF. CDR3 coding DNA: TGCAGCGTTGGCCGCGTTAACTCCTACAATGAGCAGTTCTTC.

V gene TRBV18 combines with J gene TRBJ2-7, with D hard to call. Looked up from germline, CDR1 is KGHSH and CDR2 is LQKENI. The CDR3 has 14 residues. Trimming shortened V by 0 bases and J by 3 bases, and 9 bases separated the two germline ends. The CDR3 loop reads CASSPPGQSYEQYF. The CDR3 DNA reads as TGTGCCAGCTCACCACCGGGCCAGAGCTACGAGCAGTACTTC. The entire variable domain, with the rest obtained from reference TRBV18 and TRBJ2-7, is as follows: NAGVMQNPRHLVRRRGQEARLRCSPMKGHSHVYWYRQLPEEGLKFMVYLQKENIIDESGMPKERFSAEFPKEGPSILRIQQVVRGDSAAYFCASSPPGQSYEQYFGPGTRLTVT.

The rearrangement uses TRBV7-9 and TRBJ1-2; a weak D match, TRBD1 (5 bases). The CDR3 spans 14 residues. V dropped 3 bases and J dropped 0 bases, with 8 bases sitting between them. Germline values: CDR1 SEHNR, CDR2 FQNEAQ (reference sequence). This chain's CDR3 is CASSLTVANYGYTF. In DNA, the CDR3 is TGTGCCAGCAGCTTGACAGTTGCTAACTATGGCTACACCTTC.

The chain uses TRBV10-2 and TRBJ1-4; possibly TRBD1 for D (6 bases). Per the germline V gene, CDR1 is WSHSY and CDR2 is SAAADI. The V end lost 6 bases, the J end lost 8 bases, and 16 bases lay between the germline ends. CDR3 size: 14 residues. CDR3 bases: TGCGCCAGCAGAAACAGGGCCCCTGGGGAAAAACTGTTTTTT. Amino acids: CASRNRAPGEKLFF.

The chain links TRBV18 to TRBJ2-1, with 8 bases fitting TRBD2. The CDR3 has 15 residues. Germline CDR1 KGHSH, CDR2 LQKENI. V gave up 3 bases and J gave up 5 bases; unmatched junction bases: 6. CDR3 nucleotides: TGTGCCAGCTCACCCCCCCGGGGGGGCAACAATGAGCAGTTCTTC. Residues: CASSPPRGGNNEQFF.

The CDR3 region is CAWASGTEAFF. CDR3 DNA sequence: TGTGCCTGGGCGTCCGGGACAGAAGCTTTCTTT. The chain has TRBV30 and TRBJ1-1, with TRBD1 as a possible D gene (6 bases). Trimming removed 5 bases at V and 8 bases at J, with 12 bases between. The CDR3 is made up of 11 amino acids. Germline assignment: CDR1 GTSNPN and CDR2 SVGIG (reference sequence).

This clone was picked up one time. The chain recombines TRBV3-1 (or the pseudogene TRBV3-2) with TRBJ2-7; no definite D call. Trimming pared 3 bases from V and 7 bases from J, leaving 10 bases between. Germline CDR1 reads LGHDT; CDR2 reads YNNKEL (reference sequence). The CDR3 covers 12 residues. CDR3 amino acids: CASSHPLGEQYF. The DNA of the CDR3 is TGTGCCAGCAGCCACCCCCTAGGTGAGCAGTACTTC.

To note about this clone: At one of its ends the junction is not consistent with the germline gene, which may arise from a read error. The chain is built from TRBV6-1 and TRBJ2-7, with a possible D match to TRBD2 (5 bases). CDR1 and CDR2 from the germline V gene are MNHNS and SASEGT. The CDR3 totals 15 residues. In DNA form, the CDR3 reads TGTGCCAGCAGTGAGGACCGAGCGGTGTCCTCCGAGCAGTACTTC. This gives the protein CASSEDRAVSSEQYF.

This rearrangement joins TRBV6-6 to TRBJ1-2; TRBD1 matches 7 bases. Germline loops: CDR1 MNHNY, CDR2 SVGAGI (reference sequence). V lost 2 bases to trimming and J lost 4 bases; unmatched junction nucleotides: 10. The CDR3 contains 16 residues. The CDR3 bases are TGTGCCAGCAGTTACCCTACAGGGGCCGGGGGCTATGGCTACACCTTC. Residues: CASSYPTGAGGYGYTF.

The chain uses TRBV9 and TRBJ2-3; 7 bases map to TRBD2. The germline V gene has CDR1 SGDLS and CDR2 YYNGEE. CDR3 length equals 17 residues. Germline trimming cut 0 bases from V and 1 base from J; bases unmatched to any gene: 8. Here the CDR3 DNA reads TGTGCCAGCAGCGTAGGGGGAGGGGCAGGGCGCACAGATACGCAGTATTTT. Protein sequence: CASSVGGGAGRTDTQYF.

The chain links TRBV27 to TRBJ1-1, with D uncertain. The length of the CDR3 is 14 residues. Trimming cost V 6 bases and J 0 bases, with 11 bases left between them. The germline gives CDR1 MNHEY, CDR2 SMNVEV (reference sequence). CDR3 coding DNA: TGTGCCAGCAGGCAACAAGTTATGAACACTGAAGCTTTCTTT. As protein: CASRQQVMNTEAFF.

The chain joins TRBV30 to TRBJ2-7; D unresolved. CDR1 GTSNPN and CDR2 SVGIG come from the germline V gene (reference sequence). This CDR3 is built from 15 residues. Trimming cost V 0 bases and J 6 bases, with 18 bases left between them. Written as DNA, the CDR3 is TGTGCCTGGAGTGTAAACAGTTGGTATTCCACCGAGCAGTACTTC. Translated: CAWSVNSWYSTEQYF.

A few counts support this clone. The V call is TRBV5-1, the J call TRBJ1-1; a possible D gene is TRBD1 (5 bases). The CDR3 runs 14 residues. The germline V and J ends were trimmed by 3 bases and 7 bases, with 16 bases remaining between them. Germline V CDR1 and CDR2: SGHRS, YFSETQ. The CDR3 bases are TGCGCCAGCAGCTCAAGGTCGGGGGACCTTGAAGCTTTCTTT. Amino acids: CASSSRSGDLEAFF.

V and J are TRBV7-2 and TRBJ1-5; 7 bases map to TRBD1. In germline, CDR1 is SGHTA, CDR2 FQGNSA. The CDR3 runs to 18 residues. V trimming: 5 bases; J trimming: 0 bases; junction bases outside the gene matches: 13. The CDR3 DNA follows: TGTGCCAGCAGCCGTACAGGGGCGCCTATATATAGCAATCAGCCCCAGCATTTT. It codes for CASSRTGAPIYSNQPQHF.

This rearrangement joins TRBV28 to TRBJ2-7; D is ambiguous. CDR1 and CDR2 from the germline V gene are MDHEN and SYDVKM. The CDR3 is made up of 12 amino acids. The V gene lost 5 bases and the J gene lost 3 bases, with 8 bases spanning the gap. The CDR3: CASSPQIYEQYF. For the CDR3, the DNA is TGTGCCAGCAGTCCCCAGATCTACGAGCAGTACTTC.

This chain connects TRBV30 to TRBJ2-5, with D unresolved. This CDR3 comprises 14 residues. Trimming cost V 0 bases and J 3 bases, with 11 bases left between them. CDR1 and CDR2 from the germline V gene are GTSNPN and SVGIG (reference sequence). The CDR3 DNA is TGTGCCTGGAGTGTACAGTCCAAAAAAGAGACCCAGTACTTC. As protein: CAWSVQSKKETQYF.

The chain links TRBV7-9 to TRBJ2-5, with 7 positions matching TRBD2. The J segment lost 4 bases and the V segment lost 8 bases, leaving 1 base of the junction unmatched. This CDR3 has 11 residues. Germline CDR1 reads SEHNR; CDR2 reads FQNEAQ (reference sequence). In DNA, the CDR3 is TGTGCCAGCGGGGGGGGAGAGACCCAGTACTTC. This translates into CASGGGETQYF.

This clone was recorded a few times. The rearrangement joins TRBV28 to TRBJ1-2; 8 positions match TRBD1. Trimming at V came to 3 bases and at J to 8 bases, leaving 8 bases not matched to a gene. CDR1 MDHEN and CDR2 SYDVKM come from the germline V gene. The CDR3 covers 14 residues. Here the CDR3 reads CASSLGTGLGGYTF. DNA of the CDR3: TGTGCCAGCAGTTTGGGGACAGGCCTAGGGGGCTACACCTTC.

This chain uses TRBV7-3 with TRBJ2-3; maybe TRBD1 (6 bases). This CDR3 has 15 amino acids. Germline V gives CDR1 SGHTA, CDR2 FQGTGA. The ends were cut back, 2 bases at V and 4 bases at J, with 13 bases in the middle. Here the CDR3 DNA reads TGTGCCAGCAGCTTAGCAGCAGGGGCGGCAGATACGCAGTATTTT. Its translation: CASSLAAGAADTQYF.

V and J are TRBV5-1 and TRBJ1-3; D is ambiguous. V lost 0 bases, J lost 2 bases, and 3 bases lay in between. The CDR3 sequence is 13 residues long. The germline gives CDR1 SGHRS, CDR2 YFSETQ. This CDR3 is CASSLDTGNTIYF. CDR3 sequence (DNA): TGCGCCAGCAGCTTGGACACTGGAAACACCATATATTTT.